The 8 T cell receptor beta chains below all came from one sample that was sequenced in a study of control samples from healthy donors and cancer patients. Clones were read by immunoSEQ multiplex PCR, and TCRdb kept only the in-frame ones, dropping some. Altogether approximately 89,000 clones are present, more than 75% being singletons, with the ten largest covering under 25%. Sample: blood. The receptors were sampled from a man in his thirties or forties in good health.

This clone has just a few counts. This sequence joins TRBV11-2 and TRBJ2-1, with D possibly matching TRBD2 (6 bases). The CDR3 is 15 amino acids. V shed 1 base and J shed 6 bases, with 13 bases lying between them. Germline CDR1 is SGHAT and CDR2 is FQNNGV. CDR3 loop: CASSLALADGNEQFF. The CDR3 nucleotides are TGTGCCAGCAGCTTAGCTTTAGCGGACGGCAATGAGCAGTTCTTC.

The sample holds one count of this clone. This chain's CDR3 is CASNTLNQPQHF. In DNA, the CDR3 is TGTGCCAGCAATACCTTAAATCAGCCCCAGCATTTT. The V and J genes are TRBV2 and TRBJ1-5; the D is unclear. CDR3 length: 12 residues. V was cut by 7 bases and J by 4 bases, with 8 bases left in between. Per germline, CDR1 SNHLY and CDR2 FYNNEI.

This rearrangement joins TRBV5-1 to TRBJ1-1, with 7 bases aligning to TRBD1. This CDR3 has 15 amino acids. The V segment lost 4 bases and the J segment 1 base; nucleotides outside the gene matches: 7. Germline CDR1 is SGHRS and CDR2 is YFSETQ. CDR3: CASSVTGQSNTEAFF. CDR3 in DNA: TGCGCCAGCAGCGTGACGGGACAGTCGAACACTGAAGCTTTCTTT.

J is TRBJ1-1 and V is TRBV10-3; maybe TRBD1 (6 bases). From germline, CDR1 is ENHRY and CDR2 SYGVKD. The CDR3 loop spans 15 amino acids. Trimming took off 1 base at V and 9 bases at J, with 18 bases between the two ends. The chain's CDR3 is CAISEWGRGLPKAFF. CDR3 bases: TGTGCCATCAGTGAGTGGGGCAGGGGTCTGCCTAAAGCTTTCTTT.

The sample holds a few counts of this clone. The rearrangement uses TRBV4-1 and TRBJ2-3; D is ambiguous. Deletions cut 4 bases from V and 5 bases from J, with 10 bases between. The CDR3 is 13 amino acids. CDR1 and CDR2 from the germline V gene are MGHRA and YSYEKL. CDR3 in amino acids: CASSLEARDTQYF. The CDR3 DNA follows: TGCGCCAGCAGCCTTGAAGCCCGAGATACGCAGTATTTT.

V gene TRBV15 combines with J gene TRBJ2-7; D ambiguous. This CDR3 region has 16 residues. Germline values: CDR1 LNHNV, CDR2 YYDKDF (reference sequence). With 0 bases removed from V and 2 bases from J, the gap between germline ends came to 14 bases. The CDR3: CATSRDQVALPYEQYV. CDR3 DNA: TGTGCCACCAGCAGAGATCAGGTAGCCCTTCCCTACGAGCAGTACGTC.

The CDR3 coding sequence is TGCGCCAGCAGCCAAGGGGTAGTAAACTATGGCTACACCTTC. It translates to CASSQGVVNYGYTF. The chain uses TRBV4-1 and TRBJ1-2, with D unresolved. CDR1 and CDR2 from the germline V gene are MGHRA and YSYEKL. The germline V and J ends were trimmed by 1 base and 2 bases, with 8 bases remaining between them. The CDR3 runs 14 residues.

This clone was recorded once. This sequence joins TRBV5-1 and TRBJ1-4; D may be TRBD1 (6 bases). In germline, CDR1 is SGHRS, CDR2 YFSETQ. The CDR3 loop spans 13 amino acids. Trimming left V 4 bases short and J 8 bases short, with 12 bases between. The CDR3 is CASSVGGGEKLFF. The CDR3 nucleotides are TGCGCCAGCAGCGTAGGGGGTGGGGAAAAACTGTTTTTT.